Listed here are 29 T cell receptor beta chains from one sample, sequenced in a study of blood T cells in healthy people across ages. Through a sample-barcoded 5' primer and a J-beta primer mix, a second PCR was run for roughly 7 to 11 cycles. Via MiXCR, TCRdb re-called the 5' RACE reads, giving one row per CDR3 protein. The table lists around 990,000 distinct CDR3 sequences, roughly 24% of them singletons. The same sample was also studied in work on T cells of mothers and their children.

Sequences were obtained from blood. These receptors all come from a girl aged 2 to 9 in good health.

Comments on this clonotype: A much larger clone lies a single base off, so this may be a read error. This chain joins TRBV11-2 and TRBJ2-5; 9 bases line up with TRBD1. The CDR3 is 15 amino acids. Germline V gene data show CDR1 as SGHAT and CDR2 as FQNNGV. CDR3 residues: CTSIKQTGGRETQYF. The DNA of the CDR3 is TGTACCAGCATCAAACAAACAGGGGGCAGGGAGACCCAGTACTTC.

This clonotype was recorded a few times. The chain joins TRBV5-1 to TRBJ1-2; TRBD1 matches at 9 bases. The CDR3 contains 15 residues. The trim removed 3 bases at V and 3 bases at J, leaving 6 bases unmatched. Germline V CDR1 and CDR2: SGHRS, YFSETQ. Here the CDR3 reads CASSSGQGSYYGYTF. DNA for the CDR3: TGCGCCAGCAGCTCGGGACAGGGATCTTACTATGGCTACACCTTC.

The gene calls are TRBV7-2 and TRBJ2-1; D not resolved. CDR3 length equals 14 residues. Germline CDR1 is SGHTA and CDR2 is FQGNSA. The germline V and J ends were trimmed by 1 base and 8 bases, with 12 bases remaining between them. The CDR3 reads CASSLVSLGDEQFF. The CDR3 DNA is TGTGCCAGCAGCTTAGTAAGTTTAGGCGATGAGCAGTTCTTC. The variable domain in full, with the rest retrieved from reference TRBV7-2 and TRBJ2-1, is GAGVSQSPSNKVTEKGKDVELRCDPISGHTALYWYRQSLGQGLEFLIYFQGNSAPDKSGLPSDRFSAERTGGSVSTLTIQRTQQEDSAVYLCASSLVSLGDEQFFGPGTRLTVL.

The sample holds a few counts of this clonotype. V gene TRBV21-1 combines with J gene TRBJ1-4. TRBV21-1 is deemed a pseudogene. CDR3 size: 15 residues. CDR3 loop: CASSKTLNHGEKLFF. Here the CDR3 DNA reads TGTGCCAGCAGTAAAACATTAAATCACGGTGAAAAACTGTTTTTT.

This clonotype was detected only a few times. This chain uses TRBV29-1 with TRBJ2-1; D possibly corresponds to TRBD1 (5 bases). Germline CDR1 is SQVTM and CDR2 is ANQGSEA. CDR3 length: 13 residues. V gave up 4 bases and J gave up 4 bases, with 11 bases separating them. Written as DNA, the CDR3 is TGCAGCGTTGGCTTAGGGGTTTACAATGAGCAGTTCTTC. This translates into CSVGLGVYNEQFF.

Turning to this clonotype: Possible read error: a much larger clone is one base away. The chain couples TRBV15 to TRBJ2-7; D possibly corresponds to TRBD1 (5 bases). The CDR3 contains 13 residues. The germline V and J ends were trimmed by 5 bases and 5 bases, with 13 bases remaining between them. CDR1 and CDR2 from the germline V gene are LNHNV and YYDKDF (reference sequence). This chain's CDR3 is CATSGRVSDEQYF. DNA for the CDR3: TGTGCCACCAGCGGCAGGGTGAGCGACGAGCAGTACTTC.

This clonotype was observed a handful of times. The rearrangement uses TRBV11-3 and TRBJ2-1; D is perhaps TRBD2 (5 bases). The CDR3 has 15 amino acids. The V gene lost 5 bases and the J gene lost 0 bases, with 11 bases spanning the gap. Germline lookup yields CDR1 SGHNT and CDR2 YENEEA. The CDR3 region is CASSPRLSSYNEQFF. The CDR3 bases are TGTGCCAGCAGCCCCCGACTAAGCTCCTACAATGAGCAGTTCTTC.

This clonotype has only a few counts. The CDR3, as DNA: TGTGCCAGCAGTTTGAGGGGGATTGGACCCCAGCATTTT. This sequence encodes CASSLRGIGPQHF. J is TRBJ1-5 and V is TRBV12-3 or TRBV12-4; possibly TRBD1 for D (6 bases). The germline V and J ends were trimmed by 3 bases and 10 bases, with 13 bases remaining between them. The CDR3 spans 13 residues.

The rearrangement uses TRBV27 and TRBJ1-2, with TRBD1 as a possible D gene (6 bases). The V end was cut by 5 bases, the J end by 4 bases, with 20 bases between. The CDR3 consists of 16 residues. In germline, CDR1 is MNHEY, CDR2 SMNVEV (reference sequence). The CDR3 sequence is CASSTWVEGEAYGYTF. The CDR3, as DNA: TGTGCCAGCAGTACTTGGGTAGAGGGGGAAGCCTATGGCTACACCTTC.

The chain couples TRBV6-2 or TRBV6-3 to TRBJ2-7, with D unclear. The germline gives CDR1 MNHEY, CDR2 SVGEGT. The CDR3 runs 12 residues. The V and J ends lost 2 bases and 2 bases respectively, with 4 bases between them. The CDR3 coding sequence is TGTGCCAGCAGTTACCAGGCCTACGAGCAGTACTTC. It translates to CASSYQAYEQYF.

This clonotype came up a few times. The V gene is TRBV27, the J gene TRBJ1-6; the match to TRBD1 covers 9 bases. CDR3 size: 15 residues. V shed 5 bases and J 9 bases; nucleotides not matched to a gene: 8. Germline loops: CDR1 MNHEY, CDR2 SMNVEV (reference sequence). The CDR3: CASSPIQGAGSPLHF. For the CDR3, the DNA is TGTGCCAGCAGTCCTATACAGGGGGCTGGTTCACCCCTCCACTTT.

CDR3 coding DNA: TGCAGCGTTGAAGGGCTGGGCGAGCAGTACTTC. This sequence encodes CSVEGLGEQYF. This chain uses TRBV29-1 with TRBJ2-7; D is uncertain. This CDR3 region has 11 residues. Germline loops: CDR1 SQVTM, CDR2 ANQGSEA. Trimming cost V 1 base and J 6 bases, with 7 bases left between them.

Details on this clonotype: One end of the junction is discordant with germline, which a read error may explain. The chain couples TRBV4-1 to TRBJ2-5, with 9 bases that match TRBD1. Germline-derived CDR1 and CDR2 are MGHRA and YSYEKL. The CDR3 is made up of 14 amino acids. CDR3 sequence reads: CASSRDRVQEIQYF. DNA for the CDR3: TGCGCCAGCAGTCGGGACAGGGTACAAGAGATCCAGTACTTC.

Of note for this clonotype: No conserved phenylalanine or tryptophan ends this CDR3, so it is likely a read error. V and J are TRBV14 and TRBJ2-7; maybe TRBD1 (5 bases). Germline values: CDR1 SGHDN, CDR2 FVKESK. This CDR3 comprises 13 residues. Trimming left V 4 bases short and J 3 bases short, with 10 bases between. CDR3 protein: CASSPGQGYEQYL. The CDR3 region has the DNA TGTGCCAGCAGCCCCGGACAAGGCTACGAGCAGTACCTC.

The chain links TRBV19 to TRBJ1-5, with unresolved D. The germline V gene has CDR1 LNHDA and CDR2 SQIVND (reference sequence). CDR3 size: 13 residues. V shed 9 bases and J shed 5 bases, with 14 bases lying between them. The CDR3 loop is CASRTATHQPQHF. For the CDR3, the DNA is TGTGCCAGCCGCACAGCCACTCATCAGCCCCAGCATTTT.

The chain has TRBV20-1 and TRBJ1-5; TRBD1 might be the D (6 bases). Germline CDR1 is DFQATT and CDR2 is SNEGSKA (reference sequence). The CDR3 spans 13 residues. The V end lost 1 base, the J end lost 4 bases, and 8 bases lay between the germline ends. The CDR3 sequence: CSARGTDNQPQHF. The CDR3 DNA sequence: TGCAGTGCTAGAGGGACAGATAATCAGCCCCAGCATTTT.

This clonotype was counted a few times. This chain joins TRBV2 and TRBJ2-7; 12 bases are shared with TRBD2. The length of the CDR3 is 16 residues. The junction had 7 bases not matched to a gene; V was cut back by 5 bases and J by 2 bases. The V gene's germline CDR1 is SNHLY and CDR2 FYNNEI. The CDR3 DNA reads TGTGCCAGCAGTAAGAGGACTAGCGGGACAACCTACGAGCAGTACTTC. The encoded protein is CASSKRTSGTTYEQYF.

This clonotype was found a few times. The CDR3 coding sequence is TGTGCCAGTAGTCGATTAGCGGAGAGCTCCTACGAGCAGTACTTC. Translating it yields CASSRLAESSYEQYF. This chain connects TRBV19 to TRBJ2-7; a possible D gene is TRBD2 (6 bases). The CDR3 covers 15 residues. The germline V and J ends were trimmed by 5 bases and 0 bases, with 14 bases remaining between them. The V gene's germline CDR1 is LNHDA and CDR2 SQIVND (reference sequence).

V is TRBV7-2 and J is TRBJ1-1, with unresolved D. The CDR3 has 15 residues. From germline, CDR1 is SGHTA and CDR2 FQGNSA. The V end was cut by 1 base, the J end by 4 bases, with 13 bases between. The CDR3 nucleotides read TGTGCCAGCAGCTTAGGGCAAGTAGGTGGCACTGAAGCTTTCTTT. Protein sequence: CASSLGQVGGTEAFF.

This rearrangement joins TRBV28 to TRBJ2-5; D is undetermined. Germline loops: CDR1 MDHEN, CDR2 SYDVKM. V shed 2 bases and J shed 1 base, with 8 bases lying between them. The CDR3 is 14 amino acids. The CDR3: CASSLHSLQETQYF. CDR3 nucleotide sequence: TGTGCCAGCAGTTTACACTCCCTCCAAGAGACCCAGTACTTC.

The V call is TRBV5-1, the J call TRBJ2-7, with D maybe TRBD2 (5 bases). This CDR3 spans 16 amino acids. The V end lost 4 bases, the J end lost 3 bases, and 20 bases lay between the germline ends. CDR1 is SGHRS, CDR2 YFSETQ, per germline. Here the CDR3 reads CASSNVGDLKIYEQYF. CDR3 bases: TGCGCCAGCAGCAACGTGGGAGACCTAAAGATCTACGAGCAGTACTTC.

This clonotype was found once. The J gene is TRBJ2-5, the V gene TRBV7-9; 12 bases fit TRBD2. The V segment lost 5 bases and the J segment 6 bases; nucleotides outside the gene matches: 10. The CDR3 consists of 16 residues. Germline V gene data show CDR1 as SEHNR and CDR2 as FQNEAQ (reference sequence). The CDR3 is CASSARLAGDLKTQYF. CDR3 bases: TGTGCCAGCAGCGCCCGACTAGCGGGGGATCTGAAGACCCAGTACTTC. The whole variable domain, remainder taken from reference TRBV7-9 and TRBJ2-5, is DTGVSQNPRHKITKRGQNVTFRCDPISEHNRLYWYRQTLGQGPEFLTYFQNEAQLEKSRLLSDRFSAERPKGSFSTLEIQRTEQGDSAMYLCASSARLAGDLKTQYFGPGTRLLVL.

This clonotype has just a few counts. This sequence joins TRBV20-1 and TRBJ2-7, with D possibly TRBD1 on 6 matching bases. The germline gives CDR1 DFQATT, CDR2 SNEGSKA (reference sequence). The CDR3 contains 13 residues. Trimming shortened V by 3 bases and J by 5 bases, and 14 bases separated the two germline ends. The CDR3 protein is CSASNDRKHEQYF. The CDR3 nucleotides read TGCAGTGCTAGCAACGACAGGAAGCACGAGCAGTACTTC.

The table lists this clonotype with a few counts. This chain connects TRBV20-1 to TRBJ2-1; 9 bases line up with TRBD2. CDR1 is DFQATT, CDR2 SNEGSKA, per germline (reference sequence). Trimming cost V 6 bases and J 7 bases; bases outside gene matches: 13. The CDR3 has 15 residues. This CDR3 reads CSARHPGLARNEQFF. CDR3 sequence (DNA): TGCAGTGCCCGCCACCCTGGACTAGCGCGGAATGAGCAGTTCTTC.

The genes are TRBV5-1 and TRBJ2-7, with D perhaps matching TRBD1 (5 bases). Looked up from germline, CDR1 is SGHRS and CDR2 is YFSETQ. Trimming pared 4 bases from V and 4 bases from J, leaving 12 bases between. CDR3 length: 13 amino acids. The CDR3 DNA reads TGCGCCAGCAGCCCACAGGCAGATTACGAGCAGTACTTC. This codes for CASSPQADYEQYF. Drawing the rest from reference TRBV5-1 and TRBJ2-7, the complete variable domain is KAGVTQTPRYLIKTRGQQVTLSCSPISGHRSVSWYQQTPGQGLQFLFEYFSETQRNKGNFPGRFSGRQFSNSRSEMNVSTLELGDSALYLCASSPQADYEQYFGPGTRLTVT.

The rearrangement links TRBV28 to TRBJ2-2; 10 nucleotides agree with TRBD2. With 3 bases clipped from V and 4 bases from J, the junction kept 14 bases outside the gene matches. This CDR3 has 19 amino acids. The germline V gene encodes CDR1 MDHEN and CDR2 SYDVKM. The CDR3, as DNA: TGTGCCAGCAGTTTCCCAACCGGACTAGCGGAGAGGGGCACCGGGGAGCTGTTTTTT. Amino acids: CASSFPTGLAERGTGELFF.

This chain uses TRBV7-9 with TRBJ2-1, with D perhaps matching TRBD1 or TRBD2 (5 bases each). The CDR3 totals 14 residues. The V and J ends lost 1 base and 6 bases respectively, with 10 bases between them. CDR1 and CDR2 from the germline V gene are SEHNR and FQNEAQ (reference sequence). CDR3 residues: CASSLGGTVNEQFF. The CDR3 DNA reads TGTGCCAGCAGCTTAGGGGGGACGGTCAATGAGCAGTTCTTC. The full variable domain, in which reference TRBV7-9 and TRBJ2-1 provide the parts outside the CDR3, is DTGVSQNPRHKITKRGQNVTFRCDPISEHNRLYWYRQTLGQGPEFLTYFQNEAQLEKSRLLSDRFSAERPKGSFSTLEIQRTEQGDSAMYLCASSLGGTVNEQFFGPGTRLTVL.

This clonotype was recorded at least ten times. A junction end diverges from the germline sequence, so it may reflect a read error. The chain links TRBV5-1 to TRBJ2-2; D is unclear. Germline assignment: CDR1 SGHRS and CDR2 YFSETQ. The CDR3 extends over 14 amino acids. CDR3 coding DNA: TGTGCCAGCAGCCTAGGATCGAACACCGGGGAGCTGTTTTTT. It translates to CASSLGSNTGELFF. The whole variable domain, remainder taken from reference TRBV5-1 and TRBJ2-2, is KAGVTQTPRYLIKTRGQQVTLSCSPISGHRSVSWYQQTPGQGLQFLFEYFSETQRNKGNFPGRFSGRQFSNSRSEMNVSTLELGDSALYLCASSLGSNTGELFFGEGSRLTVL.

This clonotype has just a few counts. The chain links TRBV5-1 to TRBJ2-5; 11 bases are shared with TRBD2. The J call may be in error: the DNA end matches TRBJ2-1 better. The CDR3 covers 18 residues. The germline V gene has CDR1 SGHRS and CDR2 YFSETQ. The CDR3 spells CASSEQLAGGNLCNEQFF. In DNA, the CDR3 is TGCGCCAGCAGCGAACAGCTAGCGGGGGGAAACCTTTGCAATGAGCAGTTCTTC.